This is a list of T cell receptor beta chains from one sample in a study of blood T cell repertoires in COVID-19. The repertoire was sequenced with immunoSEQ multiplex PCR; TCRdb's copy has only in-frame clones and lacks some. This repertoire shows 200,000 to 250,000 clones, approximately 84% found once; its top ten account for about 7.8%. Sequenced: peripheral blood. Every receptor here comes from a woman of 80 years or more with COVID-19, enrolled during active disease. Both conserved end residues are part of each CDR3. Fields, in order: J gene, D gene, clone size, V gene, CDR3 protein, CDR3 DNA. A D gene is named only where the DNA matches it firmly. The size field is filled for only some rows; it gives once, few, many or a size class.

TRBJ2-5	TRBD2	once	TRBV7-6	CASSQLPGTSGRWETQYF	TGTGCCAGCAGCCAACTCCCGGGTACTAGCGGGAGGTGGGAGACCCAGTACTTC
TRBJ2-1	TRBD2	NA	TRBV7-9	CASSLVSGVTNEQFF	TGTGCCAGCAGCTTAGTTAGCGGGGTAACCAATGAGCAGTTCTTC
TRBJ2-3	TRBD2	NA	TRBV7-6	CASSLGPQLAVTDTQYF	TGTGCCAGCAGCTTAGGCCCCCAACTAGCGGTTACAGATACGCAGTATTTT
TRBJ2-5	NA	few	TRBV7-6	CASSLRAGGSETQYF	TGTGCCAGCAGCTTAAGGGCAGGGGGGTCCGAGACCCAGTACTTC
TRBJ2-7	NA	NA	TRBV4-1	CASSRPQGAEQYF	TGCGCCAGCAGCCGCCCACAGGGAGCCGAGCAGTACTTC
TRBJ2-7	TRBD2	NA	TRBV6-5	CASSNGTIRPYEQYF	TGTGCCAGCAGTAATGGGACTATCCGACCCTACGAGCAGTACTTC
TRBJ2-1	TRBD1	once	TRBV4-2	CASSQAGTANEQFF	TGTGCCAGCAGCCAGGCTGGGACAGCCAATGAGCAGTTCTTC
TRBJ1-2	NA	few	TRBV11-2	CASSLGGNYGYTF	TGTGCCAGCAGCTTAGGCGGTAACTATGGCTACACCTTC
TRBJ1-5	NA	NA	TRBV2	CASRRTHSGQPQHF	TGTGCCAGCAGAAGGACTCACTCGGGTCAGCCCCAGCATTTT
TRBJ2-7	TRBD2	NA	TRBV15	CATSRTGLLYEQYF	TGTGCCACCAGCAGGACGGGACTACTCTACGAGCAGTACTTC
TRBJ1-2	TRBD1	NA	TRBV11-2	CASSLDPQGLIGYTF	TGTGCCAGCAGCTTAGATCCACAGGGGCTAATCGGCTACACCTTC
TRBJ2-5	NA	NA	TRBV18	CASSPRGAGETQYF	TGTGCCAGCTCACCTCGGGGGGCCGGGGAGACCCAGTACTTC
TRBJ2-3	TRBD2	once	TRBV6-1	CASSELGAGGENTQYF	TGTGCCAGCAGTGAATTAGGGGCGGGGGGAGAAAATACGCAGTATTTT
TRBJ2-3	TRBD2	NA	TRBV18	CASSPYLGLAGERDLTDTQYF	TGTGCCAGCTCACCATACCTGGGACTAGCGGGGGAGAGGGACCTCACAGATACGCAGTATTTT
TRBJ2-3	NA	NA	TRBV24-1	CATSGGGTQYF	TGTGCCACCAGCGGAGGAGGTACGCAGTATTTT
TRBJ2-2	TRBD1	NA	TRBV11-2	CASSLHRTGITGELFF	TGTGCCAGCAGCTTACACCGGACAGGGATTACCGGGGAGCTGTTTTTT
TRBJ2-7	NA	few	TRBV27	CASSRLASGSLEQYF	TGTGCCAGCAGTCGCCTGGCATCGGGGTCACTCGAGCAGTACTTC
TRBJ2-1	TRBD2	once	TRBV5-1	CASSLSGDSYNEQFF	TGCGCCAGCAGCTTGAGCGGGGACTCCTACAATGAGCAGTTCTTC
TRBJ1-2	NA	once	TRBV9	CASSAHRDIGNYGYTF	TGTGCCAGCAGCGCGCACCGGGACATCGGAAACTATGGCTACACCTTC
TRBJ1-2	NA	NA	TRBV5-4	CASSLAGEGGYGYTF	TGTGCCAGCAGCTTGGCCGGGGAGGGGGGCTATGGCTACACCTTC
TRBJ1-3	NA	once	TRBV5-1	CASSSDTGSSVSGNTIYF	TGCGCCAGCAGCTCGGACACCGGCTCCTCAGTCTCTGGAAACACCATATATTTT
TRBJ1-2	NA	NA	TRBV28	CASSPHQGLGVGYTF	TGTGCCAGCAGTCCACATCAGGGGTTGGGGGTTGGCTACACCTTC
TRBJ2-5	TRBD2	once	TRBV7-6	CASASGGWETQYF	TGTGCCAGCGCCTCGGGGGGTTGGGAGACCCAGTACTTC
TRBJ2-5	NA	once	TRBV2	CASTRDTGETQYF	TGTGCCAGCACCCGGGATACGGGGGAGACCCAGTACTTC
TRBJ2-1	TRBD2	NA	TRBV18	CASSPGLESGNEQFF	TGTGCCAGCTCACCTGGACTAGAGAGTGGCAATGAGCAGTTCTTC
TRBJ1-1	NA	NA	TRBV4-1	CASSQDVRTEAFF	TGCGCCAGCAGCCAAGATGTCAGAACTGAAGCTTTCTTT
TRBJ1-5	NA	once	TRBV2	CASKGVGNQPQHF	TGTGCCAGCAAGGGGGTAGGCAATCAGCCCCAGCATTTT
TRBJ2-7	TRBD1	NA	TRBV29-1	CSVVEGAPSYEQYF	TGCAGCGTTGTTGAGGGGGCGCCATCCTACGAGCAGTACTTC
TRBJ1-2	NA	NA	TRBV28	CASSLSVNYGYTF	TGTGCCAGCAGTTTGTCGGTGAACTATGGCTACACCTTC
TRBJ2-3	NA	NA	TRBV9	CASSVGLARDTQYF	TGTGCCAGCAGCGTAGGGCTAGCGCGGGATACGCAGTATTTT
TRBJ2-1	TRBD2	NA	TRBV7-9	CASSLVGTRSNEQFF	TGTGCCAGCAGCTTAGTAGGGACTAGATCAAATGAGCAGTTCTTC
TRBJ1-5	NA	NA	TRBV4-2	CASSQRAHSNQPQHF	TGTGCCAGCAGCCAAAGAGCCCACAGCAATCAGCCCCAGCATTTT
TRBJ2-2	NA	NA	TRBV5-1	CASSNPSTGELFF	TGCGCCAGCAGCAATCCCAGCACCGGGGAGCTGTTTTTT
TRBJ1-1	NA	NA	TRBV6-6	CASSYSFREGTEAFF	TGTGCCAGCAGTTACTCGTTCAGGGAGGGCACTGAAGCTTTCTTT
TRBJ1-2	TRBD1	NA	TRBV28	CASSSMRTGGSYTF	TGTGCCAGCAGTTCGATGAGGACAGGCGGAAGCTACACCTTC
TRBJ1-5	TRBD1	NA	TRBV6-2/TRBV6-3	CASSAYPTGPPQHF	TGTGCCAGCAGTGCCTACCCGACAGGGCCGCCCCAGCATTTT
TRBJ1-1	TRBD1	NA	TRBV6-6	CASSQDRGVGEAFF	TGTGCCAGCAGTCAAGACAGGGGAGTTGGTGAAGCTTTCTTT
TRBJ1-2	TRBD1	NA	TRBV28	CASSQQGLGGYTF	TGTGCCAGCAGTCAACAGGGGCTGGGGGGCTACACCTTC
TRBJ2-3	TRBD2	NA	TRBV5-4	CASSPGLAPDTQYF	TGTGCCAGCAGCCCGGGACTAGCCCCAGATACGCAGTATTTT
TRBJ2-3	TRBD1	NA	TRBV27	CASTGQGQVDTQYF	TGTGCCAGCACTGGACAGGGCCAGGTGGATACGCAGTATTTT
TRBJ2-1	NA	NA	TRBV6-6	CASSSTPYNEQFF	TGTGCCAGCAGTTCTACGCCCTACAATGAGCAGTTCTTC
TRBJ1-5	NA	few	TRBV2	CASMAGRQGRLQPQHF	TGTGCCAGCATGGCCGGGAGGCAGGGTAGACTTCAGCCCCAGCATTTT
TRBJ2-7	TRBD1	once	TRBV7-2	CASSARQGGYEQYF	TGTGCCAGCAGCGCCAGACAGGGCGGCTACGAGCAGTACTTC